This T cell receptor beta chain came from a study of beta chain features in type 1 diabetes. Every bit of the isolated RNA underwent reverse transcription, so sequencing read expressed TCRB transcripts. The repertoire was sequenced with immunoSEQ multiplex PCR; TCRdb's copy has only in-frame clones and lacks some. The table has about 210,000 clones, approximately 10% seen once. This clone was found a few times. The clonotype was recovered from a man between 18 and 35 years old in good health. Sequencing was performed on central memory CD4+ T cells from blood.

The CDR3 DNA sequence: TGTGCCAGCAGTGAGAGTATCGGATTCTACGAGCAGTACTTC. This sequence encodes CASSESIGFYEQYF. The rearrangement links TRBV6-1 to TRBJ2-7, with D hard to call. Per the germline V gene, CDR1 is MNHNS and CDR2 is SASEGT. This CDR3 contains 14 residues. Trimming left V 3 bases short and J 3 bases short, with 12 bases between.